This T cell receptor beta chain was sequenced in a study of cytomegalovirus exposure and HLA in healthy donors. There were likely unrecorded immune exposures, though donors were nominally healthy when sampled. Notes on the study in general: A missense DCLRE1C variant was associated with V- and J-gene trimming of TCR beta chains in a later analysis, and an independent cohort replicated the association. Analysis performed later found 16,951 TCR beta sequences associated with HLA alleles at 0.05 false discovery rate. Across all donors, roughly uniform sequencing depth was an assumption of the presence/absence analyses.

The primer mix had 60 Vbeta and 13 Jbeta primers. Clones were sequenced by immunoSEQ multiplex PCR, and TCRdb holds only the in-frame ones, with some missing. Of approximately 140,000 clones in the sample, 73% were seen once. A word on this clone: Its antigen is unknown.

Looked up from germline, CDR1 is SSHAT and CDR2 is FNYEAQ (reference sequence). The CDR3 contains 13 residues. Specimen: PBMCs. The TCR comes from a woman aged 18-30 years in good health and CMV-seronegative. The chain uses TRBV7-7 and TRBJ2-1; D is undetermined. In DNA form, the CDR3 reads TGTGCTAGCTCCGACGGGTCCTACAATGAGCAGTTCTTC. It codes for CASSDGSYNEQFF.